The T cell receptor beta chain described here comes from a study of T cells in Graves' hyperthyroidism and ophthalmopathy. RNA transcripts were the template for amplifying TCR beta CDR3 regions. When the TCR CDR3 underwent first-round RT-PCR, the HTBI primer set was used. TCRdb reprocessed the multiplex PCR reads via MiXCR and lists one record per CDR3 protein. In the table there are fewer than 200,000 distinct CDR3 sequences, about a sixth of which are singletons. The V gene's germline CDR1 is LGHDT and CDR2 YNNKEL (reference sequence). V shed 1 base and J shed 0 bases, with 9 bases lying between them. The CDR3 totals 16 residues.

This chain uses TRBV3-1 with TRBJ1-4, with D unresolved. Sequenced input: blood. The clonotype originates from a woman aged 45 to 65 with Graves' hyperthyroidism. CDR3 DNA: TGTGCCAGCAGCCAAGGGAACCTTGCAACTAATGAAAAACTGTTTTTT. Encoded protein: CASSQGNLATNEKLFF.